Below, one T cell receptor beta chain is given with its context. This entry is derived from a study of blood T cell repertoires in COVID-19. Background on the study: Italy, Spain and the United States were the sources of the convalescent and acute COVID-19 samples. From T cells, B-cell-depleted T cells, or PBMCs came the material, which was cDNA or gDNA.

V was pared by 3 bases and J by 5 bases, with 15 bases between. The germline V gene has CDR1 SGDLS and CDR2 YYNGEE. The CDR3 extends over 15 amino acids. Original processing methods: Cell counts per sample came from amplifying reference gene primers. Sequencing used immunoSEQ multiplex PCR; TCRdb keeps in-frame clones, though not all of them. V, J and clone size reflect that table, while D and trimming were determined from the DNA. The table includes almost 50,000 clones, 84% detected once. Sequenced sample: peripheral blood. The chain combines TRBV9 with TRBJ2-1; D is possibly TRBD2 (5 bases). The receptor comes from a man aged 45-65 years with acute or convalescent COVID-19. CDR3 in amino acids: CASSGLTGVNNEQFF. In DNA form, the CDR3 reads TGTGCCAGCAGCGGACTTACCGGGGTTAACAATGAGCAGTTCTTC.